A single sample is the source of the 20 T cell receptor beta chains below, sequenced in a study of technical replicates of blood from a few donors. Repertoires were generated with immunoSEQ multiplex PCR, while TCRdb's copy carries only in-frame clones and drops some. Among about 83,000 clones listed, about 91% were seen once. The sequenced sample was T cells isolated from PBMCs. Source of these receptors: a human donor in good health.

CDR3 DNA sequence: TGTGCCAGCAGTTACGGGGGACATCAAGCTTTCTTT. Translation: CASSYGGHQAFF. The genes are TRBV6-5 and TRBJ1-1; possibly TRBD1 for D (6 bases). Germline CDR1 and CDR2: MNHEY and SVGAGI. CDR3 length equals 12 residues. V dropped 2 bases and J dropped 9 bases, with 10 bases sitting between them.

The chain couples TRBV5-1 to TRBJ2-1; TRBD1 matches at 8 bases. The CDR3 length is 13 residues. Germline V gene data show CDR1 as SGHRS and CDR2 as YFSETQ. V was pared by 5 bases and J by 5 bases, with 3 bases of the junction left unmatched. The CDR3 region has the DNA TGCGCCAGCAGTGCGGACAGGGACAATGAGCAGTTCTTC. Translated, it gives CASSADRDNEQFF.

The J gene is TRBJ1-5, the V gene TRBV6-1; D not certain. The length of the CDR3 is 16 residues. Per germline, CDR1 MNHNS and CDR2 SASEGT. V was pared by 4 bases and J by 1 base, with 14 bases between. CDR3: CASSGLAGGSNQPQHF. The DNA of the CDR3 is TGTGCCAGCAGTGGCCTTGCGGGTGGGAGCAATCAGCCCCAGCATTTT.

V and J are TRBV9 and TRBJ2-7; a possible D gene is TRBD1 (6 bases). Trimming stripped 5 bases from V and 3 bases from J, with 15 bases between. The germline gives CDR1 SGDLS, CDR2 YYNGEE. The CDR3 extends over 14 amino acids. The CDR3 DNA sequence: TGTGCCAGCAGTCCAGGGACACTTTACTACGAGCAGTACTTC. It yields the protein CASSPGTLYYEQYF.

The chain is built from TRBV19 and TRBJ1-1; 7 nucleotides line up with TRBD1. Germline V gives CDR1 LNHDA, CDR2 SQIVND (reference sequence). The CDR3 length is 15 residues. V was pared by 0 bases and J by 1 base, with 2 bases of the junction left unmatched. CDR3 in amino acids: CASSIEDRRNTEAFF. The CDR3 DNA reads as TGTGCCAGTAGTATAGAGGACAGGAGGAACACTGAAGCTTTCTTT. Full variable domain (missing parts from reference TRBV19 and TRBJ1-1): DGGITQSPKYLFRKEGQNVTLSCEQNLNHDAMYWYRQDPGQGLRLIYYSQIVNDFQKGDIAEGYSVSREKKESFPLTVTSAQKNPTAFYLCASSIEDRRNTEAFFGQGTRLTVV.

This chain links TRBV27 with TRBJ1-1; D remains ambiguous. Trimming removed 5 bases from V and 3 bases from J, with 16 bases in between. This CDR3 is built from 15 residues. The V gene's germline CDR1 is MNHEY and CDR2 SMNVEV (reference sequence). The CDR3 DNA is TGTGCCAGCAGTCCGTCGTCGGGTGGCTACACTGAAGCTTTCTTT. It codes for CASSPSSGGYTEAFF.

The rearrangement joins TRBV27 to TRBJ1-1; 7 bases map to TRBD1. Germline trimming cut 4 bases from V and 1 base from J; bases unmatched to any gene: 3. CDR3 length: 14 amino acids. Germline CDR1 and CDR2: MNHEY and SMNVEV (reference sequence). The CDR3 bases are TGTGCCAGCAGTTATGACAGGGCGAACACTGAAGCTTTCTTT. Translated: CASSYDRANTEAFF.

The J gene is TRBJ1-2, the V gene TRBV28; 9 nucleotides agree with TRBD1. CDR3 length: 14 residues. CDR1 is MDHEN, CDR2 SYDVKM, per germline. V lost 5 bases to trimming and J lost 4 bases; unmatched junction nucleotides: 5. CDR3 protein: CASSPTGGGYGYTF. The CDR3 bases are TGTGCCAGCAGTCCTACAGGGGGCGGCTATGGCTACACCTTC.

This chain uses TRBV13 with TRBJ1-2, with 8 bases aligning to TRBD1. The CDR3 extends over 16 amino acids. Germline assignment: CDR1 PRHDT and CDR2 FYEKMQ (reference sequence). V gave up 5 bases and J gave up 1 base; unmatched junction bases: 9. The CDR3 region is CASSRPGGFLNYGYTF. CDR3 nucleotide sequence: TGTGCCAGCAGCCGGCCAGGGGGCTTTCTTAACTATGGCTACACCTTC.

The chain has TRBV7-8 and TRBJ1-5; D may be TRBD1 (5 bases). The CDR3 runs 16 residues. Germline V gene lookup returns CDR1 SGHVS and CDR2 FQNEAQ. The V end lost 5 bases, the J end lost 5 bases, and 19 bases lay between the germline ends. The CDR3 DNA is TGTGCCAGCAGCCCGACGTTAAAGGGGTGGGATCAGCCCCAGCATTTT. It specifies CASSPTLKGWDQPQHF.

The rearrangement joins TRBV6-5 to TRBJ2-1, with 10 bases aligning to TRBD2. V lost 0 bases, J lost 7 bases, and 6 bases stayed unmatched. Germline CDR1 reads MNHEY; CDR2 reads SVGAGI. This CDR3 spans 16 amino acids. The CDR3 reads CASSYSSGGAVNEQFF. The CDR3 DNA follows: TGTGCCAGCAGTTACTCGAGCGGGGGGGCCGTTAATGAGCAGTTCTTC.

The chain combines TRBV5-1 with TRBJ2-5; the D gene is possibly TRBD1 (7 bases). Deletions cut 10 bases from V and 0 bases from J, with 19 bases between. This CDR3 region has 15 residues. The germline CDR1 and CDR2 sequences are SGHRS and YFSETQ. CDR3 bases: TGCGCCGGAACTCAGGACAGGAGGGACCAAGAGACCCAGTACTTC. It translates to CAGTQDRRDQETQYF.

This chain joins TRBV9 and TRBJ2-7, with 7 bases identical to TRBD2. V lost 5 bases to trimming and J lost 4 bases; unmatched junction nucleotides: 15. Per the germline V gene, CDR1 is SGDLS and CDR2 is YYNGEE. This CDR3 contains 16 residues. CDR3: CASSHIWRGIFYEQYF. In DNA, the CDR3 is TGTGCCAGCAGTCATATTTGGCGGGGGATATTTTACGAGCAGTACTTC.

V is TRBV10-2 and J is TRBJ1-2, with 9 nucleotides matching TRBD1. This CDR3 has 14 amino acids. With V trimmed by 6 bases and J by 2 bases, 4 bases remained unmatched. CDR1 and CDR2 from the germline V gene are WSHSY and SAAADI. The CDR3 region is CASSATGGNYGYTF. The CDR3 DNA reads as TGCGCCAGCAGCGCTACAGGGGGCAACTATGGCTACACCTTC.

CDR3 coding DNA: TGTGCCAGCAGTTACACAGGGGGTTTAAAAAAAGAGACCCAGTACTTC. This translates into CASSYTGGLKKETQYF. The V and J genes are TRBV6-5 and TRBJ2-5; 8 nucleotides agree with TRBD1. J was trimmed by 3 bases and V by 2 bases; bases with no gene match: 8. Germline V gives CDR1 MNHEY, CDR2 SVGAGI. The CDR3 is made up of 16 amino acids.

As concerns this clone: Other DNA sequences in the same sample also yield this CDR3. The chain has TRBV29-1 and TRBJ2-3, with D possibly TRBD2 on 5 matching bases. There are 10 residues in the CDR3. The V gene's germline CDR1 is SQVTM and CDR2 ANQGSEA. Trimming took off 7 bases at V and 5 bases at J, with 7 bases between the two ends. The CDR3 loop reads CSAREDTQYF. The CDR3, as DNA: TGCAGCGCGAGGGAAGATACGCAGTATTTT.

The chain links TRBV5-4 to TRBJ2-7; TRBD1 agrees at 12 bases. This CDR3 is built from 15 residues. Germline CDR1 is SGHNT and CDR2 is YYREEE (reference sequence). V lost 1 base to trimming and J lost 5 bases; unmatched junction nucleotides: 4. CDR3 bases: TGTGCCAGCAGCTTGCCCGGGACAGGGGGCCACGAGCAGTACTTC. Its protein product is CASSLPGTGGHEQYF.

The rearrangement uses TRBV28 and TRBJ1-2; D might be TRBD1 (6 bases). The germline V gene encodes CDR1 MDHEN and CDR2 SYDVKM. The CDR3 contains 12 residues. V was pared by 4 bases and J by 6 bases, with 9 bases between. The CDR3 loop is CASSYQGHGYTF. As DNA, the CDR3 is TGTGCCAGCAGTTATCAGGGGCATGGCTACACCTTC.

The genes are TRBV30 and TRBJ1-1, with 7 bases matching TRBD1. Trimming at V came to 4 bases and at J to 10 bases, leaving 6 bases not matched to a gene. The CDR3 covers 11 residues. CDR1 is GTSNPN and CDR2 is SVGIG in the germline V gene (reference sequence). The CDR3 spells CAWMRGLRAFF. DNA of the CDR3: TGTGCCTGGATGAGGGGGCTGCGAGCTTTCTTT.

The chain couples TRBV9 to TRBJ1-3; a possible D gene is TRBD1 (6 bases). From germline, CDR1 is SGDLS and CDR2 YYNGEE. This CDR3 contains 17 residues. Trimming pared 6 bases from V and 0 bases from J, leaving 19 bases between. CDR3 loop: CASTGAISSRSGNTIYF. The CDR3 region has the DNA TGTGCCAGCACAGGGGCTATCTCCAGCCGCTCTGGAAACACCATATATTTT.